In its sample, the clone carrying this T cell receptor beta chain was seen a few times. Antigen: not known. Clones were read by immunoSEQ multiplex PCR, and TCRdb kept only the in-frame ones, dropping some. The table includes 250,000 to 350,000 clones, approximately 76% detected once. The sample originates from a study of cytotoxic CD8 clonotypes in ibrutinib-treated CLL. Across the whole study: Patients attained 25 or so partial and 2 complete responses; at median 68 months, around 15 remained remitted while 12 progressed. An average of about 250,000 productive templates and tens of thousands of productive rearrangements was obtained per sample.

The study, taken as a whole, reports: In comparison with age-matched healthy donors, baseline clonality was higher and tracked circulating CD8+ T-cell counts.

Germline V gene lookup returns CDR1 LNHDA and CDR2 SQIVND (reference sequence). This CDR3 contains 15 residues. The V and J ends lost 3 bases and 7 bases, in that order; junction bases with no gene match: 4. The specimen was PBMCs, collected at disease progression, from a patient treated with ibrutinib. J is TRBJ2-1 and V is TRBV19, with 12 nucleotides matching TRBD2. This TCR derives from a human donor with chronic lymphocytic leukemia. CDR3 DNA: TGTGCCAGTAGTATCTTGCTAGCGGGAGGGAATGAGCAGTTCTTC. Its protein product is CASSILLAGGNEQFF.